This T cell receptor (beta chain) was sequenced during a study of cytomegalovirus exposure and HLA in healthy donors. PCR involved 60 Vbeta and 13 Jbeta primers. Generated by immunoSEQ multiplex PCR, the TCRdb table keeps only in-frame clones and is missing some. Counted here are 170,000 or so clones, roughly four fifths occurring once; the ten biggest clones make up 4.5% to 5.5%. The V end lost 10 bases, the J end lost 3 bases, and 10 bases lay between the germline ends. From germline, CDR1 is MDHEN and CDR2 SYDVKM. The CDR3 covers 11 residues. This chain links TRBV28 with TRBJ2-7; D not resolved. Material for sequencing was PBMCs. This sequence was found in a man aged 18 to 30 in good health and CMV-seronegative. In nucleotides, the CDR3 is TGTGCCACCTCAACCTACTACGAGCAGTACTTC. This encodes CATSTYYEQYF.